The rows below give T cell receptor beta chains drawn from one sample of a study of cytomegalovirus exposure and HLA in healthy donors. The data were produced by immunoSEQ multiplex PCR, yet TCRdb's version contains in-frame clones alone and is incomplete. The sample lists about 180,000 clones, 65% to 85% occurring once. The source material was PBMCs. Receptors were obtained from a girl aged 10 to 17 in good health and CMV-seropositive. Each CDR3 is given with its conserved first and last residue. The D gene is left open where the match is weak. Not every row has a clone size; where given, it reads once, few, many or a size class.

CDR3 DNA: TGTGCCAGCAGCTTAGACAGGCTTGAAAAACTGTTTTTT
CDR3 protein: CASSLDRLEKLFF
D gene: .
V gene: TRBV11-2
J gene: TRBJ1-4
clone size: .

CDR3 DNA: TGTGCCAGCAGTAGCCTTCAGGGGCGCACTGAAGCTTTCTTT
CDR3 protein: CASSSLQGRTEAFF
D gene: .
V gene: TRBV6-5
J gene: TRBJ1-1
clone size: .

CDR3 DNA: TGTGCCAGTAGTAAGACTAGCGGGAGTTTAGATGAGCAGTTCTTC
CDR3 protein: CASSKTSGSLDEQFF
D gene: TRBD2
V gene: TRBV19
J gene: TRBJ2-1
clone size: .

CDR3 DNA: TGTGCCAGCAGTTTAATACGGTTGCGGGACACAGATACGCAGTATTTT
CDR3 protein: CASSLIRLRDTDTQYF
D gene: .
V gene: TRBV27
J gene: TRBJ2-3
clone size: few

CDR3 DNA: TGTGCCAGCAGCCCCCGTGACAGGGGCTCTGGGGCCAACGTCCTGACTTTC
CDR3 protein: CASSPRDRGSGANVLTF
D gene: TRBD1
V gene: TRBV5-4
J gene: TRBJ2-6
clone size: .

CDR3 DNA: TGTGCCAGCATGCTTGACAGGGCCCGCGAGCAGTACTTC
CDR3 protein: CASMLDRAREQYF
D gene: TRBD1
V gene: TRBV2
J gene: TRBJ2-7
clone size: .

CDR3 DNA: TGTGCCAGCAGTTACGGGACAGGGGCGGACACTGAAGCTTTCTTT
CDR3 protein: CASSYGTGADTEAFF
D gene: TRBD1
V gene: TRBV6-5
J gene: TRBJ1-1
clone size: .

CDR3 DNA: TGTGCCAGCTCACCAGAAGCTAGCCAAGAGACCCAGTACTTC
CDR3 protein: CASSPEASQETQYF
D gene: .
V gene: TRBV18
J gene: TRBJ2-5
clone size: .

CDR3 DNA: TGCGCCAGCAGTGCCCTAAAGGACGGGATGGGAGAGACCCAGTACTTC
CDR3 protein: CASSALKDGMGETQYF
D gene: .
V gene: TRBV10-1
J gene: TRBJ2-5
clone size: .

CDR3 DNA: TGCAGCGTAAAGCACGAGGGTACCTACGAGCAGTACTTC
CDR3 protein: CSVKHEGTYEQYF
D gene: .
V gene: TRBV29-1
J gene: TRBJ2-7
clone size: .

CDR3 DNA: TGTGCCAGCAGTTTGAGCGGGCCAGGGACTAGCGGGAGCCGAGGGGACTTC
CDR3 protein: CASSLSGPGTSGSRGDF
D gene: TRBD2
V gene: TRBV5-6
J gene: TRBJ2-7
clone size: .

CDR3 DNA: TGTGCCAGCGGGCCCCCCTACGAGCAGTACTTC
CDR3 protein: CASGPPYEQYF
D gene: .
V gene: TRBV6-6
J gene: TRBJ2-7
clone size: .

CDR3 DNA: TGTGCCAGCTCACAAAGGACAGGGACGAACACTGAAGCTTTCTTT
CDR3 protein: CASSQRTGTNTEAFF
D gene: TRBD1
V gene: TRBV18
J gene: TRBJ1-1
clone size: few

CDR3 DNA: TGCAGTGCTAGGAGGTCGATTGAGCAGTTCTTC
CDR3 protein: CSARRSIEQFF
D gene: .
V gene: TRBV20-1
J gene: TRBJ2-1
clone size: .

CDR3 DNA: TGTGCCAGTAGTACCGGGACAACCGTTTTAACCGGGGAGCTGTTTTTT
CDR3 protein: CASSTGTTVLTGELFF
D gene: .
V gene: TRBV19
J gene: TRBJ2-2
clone size: .

CDR3 DNA: TGTGCCAGCAGCTTAGCCCGAATCCCGGGACACATAAACACTGAAGCTTTCTTT
CDR3 protein: CASSLARIPGHINTEAFF
D gene: .
V gene: TRBV11-2
J gene: TRBJ1-1
clone size: .

CDR3 DNA: TGCGCCAGCAGTGTTTATCGGTACAATGAGCAGTTCTTC
CDR3 protein: CASSVYRYNEQFF
D gene: .
V gene: TRBV10-1
J gene: TRBJ2-1
clone size: .

CDR3 DNA: TGTGCCAGCAGACCCCGGGACAGGGGGGGTGGCTACACCTTC
CDR3 protein: CASRPRDRGGGYTF
D gene: TRBD1
V gene: TRBV6-4
J gene: TRBJ1-2
clone size: .

CDR3 DNA: TGTGCCAGCAGCCGAGCTAGCGGGAGGGCCCGAGAGACCCAGTACTTC
CDR3 protein: CASSRASGRARETQYF
D gene: TRBD2
V gene: TRBV4-2
J gene: TRBJ2-5
clone size: .

CDR3 DNA: TGCGCCAGCAGTGAGCAACAGACAGGCCAGTACAATGAGCAGTTCTTC
CDR3 protein: CASSEQQTGQYNEQFF
D gene: .
V gene: TRBV10-1
J gene: TRBJ2-1
clone size: .

CDR3 DNA: TGTGCCAGCAGCGTAGTCCCGAGGGCGAGAACCTACGAGCAGTACTTC
CDR3 protein: CASSVVPRARTYEQYF
D gene: .
V gene: TRBV9
J gene: TRBJ2-7
clone size: .

CDR3 DNA: TGTGCCAGCAGTTACGCTAGCGGGAGCCCCTACAATGAGCAGTTCTTC
CDR3 protein: CASSYASGSPYNEQFF
D gene: TRBD2
V gene: TRBV6-5
J gene: TRBJ2-1
clone size: .

CDR3 DNA: TGTGCCAGCAGTAATACAGGGGATACCTACAATGAGCAGTTCTTC
CDR3 protein: CASSNTGDTYNEQFF
D gene: TRBD1
V gene: TRBV6-1
J gene: TRBJ2-1
clone size: .

CDR3 DNA: TGTGCCAGCAGCGATATCCGGGGAGGTCTAGCGAACACTGAAGCTTTCTTT
CDR3 protein: CASSDIRGGLANTEAFF
D gene: .
V gene: TRBV7-9
J gene: TRBJ1-1
clone size: few

CDR3 DNA: TGTGCCATCAGCTCCGTTCGGAGCTCCTACAATGAGCAGTTCTTC
CDR3 protein: CAISSVRSSYNEQFF
D gene: .
V gene: TRBV10-3
J gene: TRBJ2-1
clone size: .

CDR3 DNA: TGTGCCAGCAGTTATAACAGGTACGAGCAGTACTTC
CDR3 protein: CASSYNRYEQYF
D gene: .
V gene: TRBV27
J gene: TRBJ2-7
clone size: .

CDR3 DNA: TGTGCCAGCTCCGGACTAGCGGGAGTTAATGAGCAGTTCTTC
CDR3 protein: CASSGLAGVNEQFF
D gene: TRBD2
V gene: TRBV18
J gene: TRBJ2-1
clone size: .

CDR3 DNA: TGTGCCAGCAGTGGAATACTAGCGGGAGGCAAAAATGAGCAGTTCTTC
CDR3 protein: CASSGILAGGKNEQFF
D gene: TRBD2
V gene: TRBV6-1
J gene: TRBJ2-1
clone size: .

CDR3 DNA: TGTGCCCGTTCCGCGGGGTTAGAGCAGTACTTC
CDR3 protein: CARSAGLEQYF
D gene: .
V gene: TRBV30
J gene: TRBJ2-7
clone size: .

CDR3 DNA: TGTGCCAGCAGCTTAATGGGCGGGGGTAGCAATCAGCCCCAGCATTTT
CDR3 protein: CASSLMGGGSNQPQHF
D gene: .
V gene: TRBV7-6
J gene: TRBJ1-5
clone size: .

CDR3 DNA: TGCGCCAGCAGCCAAACGCAGGGGGTCCAAGATCAGCCCCAGCATTTT
CDR3 protein: CASSQTQGVQDQPQHF
D gene: TRBD1
V gene: TRBV4-1
J gene: TRBJ1-5
clone size: .

CDR3 DNA: TGCGCCAGCAGTCCGGGACAGGGACCTGAAGCTTTCTTT
CDR3 protein: CASSPGQGPEAFF
D gene: TRBD1
V gene: TRBV10-1
J gene: TRBJ1-1
clone size: .

CDR3 DNA: TGTGCCAGCAGCTTTGGGGGGAATGAGCAGTTCTTC
CDR3 protein: CASSFGGNEQFF
D gene: .
V gene: TRBV5-8
J gene: TRBJ2-1
clone size: .

CDR3 DNA: TGTGCCAGCAGCTTAGTTGAGGGCCCGCACGAGCAGTACTTC
CDR3 protein: CASSLVEGPHEQYF
D gene: .
V gene: TRBV7-2
J gene: TRBJ2-7
clone size: .

CDR3 DNA: TGTGCCAGTAGTATGGGCGGGAGGGCACACGAGCAGTACTTC
CDR3 protein: CASSMGGRAHEQYF
D gene: TRBD2
V gene: TRBV19
J gene: TRBJ2-7
clone size: .

CDR3 DNA: TGTGCCAGCACTAACAGACAAGGGGATTCACCCCTCTACTTT
CDR3 protein: CASTNRQGDSPLYF
D gene: .
V gene: TRBV6-5
J gene: TRBJ1-6
clone size: .

CDR3 DNA: TGTGCCAGCAGCATAGACTCAAGCAATACCTACGAGCAGTACTTC
CDR3 protein: CASSIDSSNTYEQYF
D gene: .
V gene: TRBV11-3
J gene: TRBJ2-7
clone size: .

CDR3 DNA: TGTGCCAGCAGTTTCTCCATCAGAACCTACAATGAGCAGTTCTTC
CDR3 protein: CASSFSIRTYNEQFF
D gene: .
V gene: TRBV27
J gene: TRBJ2-1
clone size: .

CDR3 DNA: TGTGCCAGCAGTTCCTCGGCCCCTGACAGGGCCTTGGGGCGGGCCACCTACGAGCAGTACTTC
CDR3 protein: CASSSSAPDRALGRATYEQYF
D gene: TRBD1
V gene: TRBV27
J gene: TRBJ2-7
clone size: .

CDR3 DNA: TGTGCTAGTGGTTTGGTAGAGGAGACCCAGTACTTC
CDR3 protein: CASGLVEETQYF
D gene: .
V gene: TRBV12-5
J gene: TRBJ2-5
clone size: .

CDR3 DNA: TGTGCCAGCAGTACACACCCCGACAGGTGGGGGGGGACTGAAGCTTTCTTT
CDR3 protein: CASSTHPDRWGGTEAFF
D gene: .
V gene: TRBV27
J gene: TRBJ1-1
clone size: .

CDR3 DNA: TGTGCCAGCAGCGTAGATGGCAGTTTGAACTATGGCTACACCTTC
CDR3 protein: CASSVDGSLNYGYTF
D gene: .
V gene: TRBV9
J gene: TRBJ1-2
clone size: .

CDR3 DNA: TGCAGCGTTGAACACGGGGATCGCATGAACACTGAAGCTTTCTTT
CDR3 protein: CSVEHGDRMNTEAFF
D gene: .
V gene: TRBV29-1
J gene: TRBJ1-1
clone size: .

CDR3 DNA: TGCAGCGTTGGGGAGGGGGGCTCTGGAAACACCATATATTTT
CDR3 protein: CSVGEGGSGNTIYF
D gene: .
V gene: TRBV29-1
J gene: TRBJ1-3
clone size: .

CDR3 DNA: TGTGCCAGCAGCGGACAGGGGGAAGACACCGGGGAGCTGTTTTTT
CDR3 protein: CASSGQGEDTGELFF
D gene: TRBD1
V gene: TRBV5-4
J gene: TRBJ2-2
clone size: .

CDR3 DNA: TGTGCCAGTAGAGGGAGTCCCACAGATACGCAGTATTTT
CDR3 protein: CASRGSPTDTQYF
D gene: .
V gene: TRBV19
J gene: TRBJ2-3
clone size: few

CDR3 DNA: TGCGCCAGCAGCCCCGGGACTAGAAGCGAGCAGTACTTC
CDR3 protein: CASSPGTRSEQYF
D gene: TRBD2
V gene: TRBV4-1
J gene: TRBJ2-7
clone size: .

CDR3 DNA: TGTGCCAGCAGCTTAGCGTATGGGACTATCAATGAGCAGTTCTTC
CDR3 protein: CASSLAYGTINEQFF
D gene: TRBD2
V gene: TRBV7-9
J gene: TRBJ2-1
clone size: .